The clone carrying this TCR beta chain was counted a single time. These data originate in a study of blood T cell repertoires in COVID-19. Across the study: PBMCs, B-cell-depleted T cells, or T cells provided the cDNA or gDNA that made up the material.

Cohort 3 recovery required two negative PCRs, clearance, or symptom resolution. The assay was immunoSEQ multiplex PCR, and TCRdb's table has in-frame clones only and misses some. The sample includes about 220,000 clones, 88% seen only once; the top ten take about 2.6%. The CDR3 spans 17 residues. The ends were cut back, 2 bases at V and 8 bases at J, with 23 bases in the middle. Germline CDR1 reads MGHDK; CDR2 reads SYGVNS. Sequencing was performed on PBMCs or T cells enriched from blood (not recorded which). This chain uses TRBV25-1 with TRBJ2-3, with D possibly matching TRBD2 (6 bases). This receptor was identified in a woman aged 25 to 45 who had recovered from COVID-19. The chain's CDR3 is CASSEPGRDFRGGTQYF. DNA for the CDR3: TGTGCCAGCAGTGAACCGGGACGGGACTTTCGAGGTGGTACGCAGTATTTT.